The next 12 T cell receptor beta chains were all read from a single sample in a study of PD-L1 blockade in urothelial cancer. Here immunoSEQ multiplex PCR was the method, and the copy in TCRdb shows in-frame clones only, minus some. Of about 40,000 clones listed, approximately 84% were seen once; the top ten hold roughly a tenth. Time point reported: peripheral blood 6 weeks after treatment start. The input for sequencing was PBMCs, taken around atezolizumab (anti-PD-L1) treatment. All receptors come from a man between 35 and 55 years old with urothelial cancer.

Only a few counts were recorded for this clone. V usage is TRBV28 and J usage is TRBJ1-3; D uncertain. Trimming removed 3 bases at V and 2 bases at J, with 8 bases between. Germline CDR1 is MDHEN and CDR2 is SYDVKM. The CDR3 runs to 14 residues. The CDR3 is CASSFSAPGNTIYF. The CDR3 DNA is TGTGCCAGCAGTTTTAGCGCTCCTGGAAACACCATATATTTT.

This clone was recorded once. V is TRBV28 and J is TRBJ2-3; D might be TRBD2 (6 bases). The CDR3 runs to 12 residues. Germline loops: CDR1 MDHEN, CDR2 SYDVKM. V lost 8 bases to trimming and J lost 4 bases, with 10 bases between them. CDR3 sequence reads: CASGRGPDTQYF. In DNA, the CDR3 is TGTGCCAGCGGGCGGGGACCAGATACGCAGTATTTT.

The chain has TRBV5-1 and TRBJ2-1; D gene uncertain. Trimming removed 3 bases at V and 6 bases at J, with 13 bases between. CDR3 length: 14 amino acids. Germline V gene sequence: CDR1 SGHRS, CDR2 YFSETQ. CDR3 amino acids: CASSSLVFANEQFF. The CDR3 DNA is TGCGCCAGCAGCTCTCTAGTTTTCGCCAATGAGCAGTTCTTC.

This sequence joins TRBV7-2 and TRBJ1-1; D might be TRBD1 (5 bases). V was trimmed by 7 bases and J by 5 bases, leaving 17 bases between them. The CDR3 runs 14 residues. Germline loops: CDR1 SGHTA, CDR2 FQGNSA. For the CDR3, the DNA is TGTGCCAGCAAACCCGGCAGGGTGGGTACTGAAGCTTTCTTT. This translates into CASKPGRVGTEAFF.

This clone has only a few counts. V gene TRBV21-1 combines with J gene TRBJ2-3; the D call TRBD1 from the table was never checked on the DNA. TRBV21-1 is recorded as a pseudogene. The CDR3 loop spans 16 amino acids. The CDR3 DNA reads TGTGCCAGCAGCAAGTTCTTGGACAGGGGTACAGATACGCAGTATTTT. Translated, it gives CASSKFLDRGTDTQYF.

Here the CDR3 DNA reads TGTGCCAGCAGCTCGACAGTAATGTGGACTGAAGCTTTCTTT. This sequence encodes CASSSTVMWTEAFF. This chain links TRBV27 with TRBJ1-1, with D perhaps matching TRBD1 (5 bases). The germline gives CDR1 MNHEY, CDR2 SMNVEV (reference sequence). Trimming took 6 bases from V and 5 from J, leaving 16 bases between them. The CDR3 extends over 14 amino acids.

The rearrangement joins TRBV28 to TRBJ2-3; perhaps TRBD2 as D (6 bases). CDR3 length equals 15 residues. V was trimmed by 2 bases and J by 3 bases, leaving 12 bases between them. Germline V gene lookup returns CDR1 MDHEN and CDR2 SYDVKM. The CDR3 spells CASSLQAGGTDTQYF. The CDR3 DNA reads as TGTGCCAGCAGTTTACAGGCCGGGGGAACAGATACGCAGTATTTT. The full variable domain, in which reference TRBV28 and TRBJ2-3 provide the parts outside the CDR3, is DVKVTQSSRYLVKRTGEKVFLECVQDMDHENMFWYRQDPGLGLRLIYFSYDVKMKEKGDIPEGYSVSREKKERFSLILESASTNQTSMYLCASSLQAGGTDTQYFGPGTRLTVL.

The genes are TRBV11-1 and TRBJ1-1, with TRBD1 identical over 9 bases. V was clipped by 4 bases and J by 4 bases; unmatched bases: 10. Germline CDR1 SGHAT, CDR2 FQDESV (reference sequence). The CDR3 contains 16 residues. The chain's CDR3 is CASSSRDRVFSTEAFF. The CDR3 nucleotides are TGTGCCAGCAGCTCCCGGGACAGGGTATTCAGCACTGAAGCTTTCTTT.

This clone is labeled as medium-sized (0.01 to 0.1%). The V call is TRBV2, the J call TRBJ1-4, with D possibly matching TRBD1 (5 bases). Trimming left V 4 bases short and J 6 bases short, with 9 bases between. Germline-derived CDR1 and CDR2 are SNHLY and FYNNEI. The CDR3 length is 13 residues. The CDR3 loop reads CASSAGGYEKLFF. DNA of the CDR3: TGTGCCAGCAGTGCTGGGGGGTATGAAAAACTGTTTTTT.

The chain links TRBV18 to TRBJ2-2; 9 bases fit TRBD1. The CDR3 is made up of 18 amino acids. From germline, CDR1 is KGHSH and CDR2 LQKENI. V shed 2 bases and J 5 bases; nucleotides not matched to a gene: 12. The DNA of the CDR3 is TGTGCCAGCTCACCAAAAATTCCGGGACAGGGCGGTACCGGGGAGCTGTTTTTT. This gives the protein CASSPKIPGQGGTGELFF.

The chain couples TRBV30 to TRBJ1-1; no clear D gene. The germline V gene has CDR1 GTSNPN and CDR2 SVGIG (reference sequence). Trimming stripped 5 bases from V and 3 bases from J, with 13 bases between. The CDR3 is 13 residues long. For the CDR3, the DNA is TGTGCCTGGGCCCAGTCGAGGGACACTGAAGCTTTCTTT. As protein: CAWAQSRDTEAFF. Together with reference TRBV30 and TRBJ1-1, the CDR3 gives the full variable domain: SQTIHQWPATLVQPVGSPLSLECTVEGTSNPNLYWYRQAAGRGLQLLFYSVGIGQISSEVPQNLSASRPQDRQFILSSKKLLLSDSGFYLCAWAQSRDTEAFFGQGTRLTVV.

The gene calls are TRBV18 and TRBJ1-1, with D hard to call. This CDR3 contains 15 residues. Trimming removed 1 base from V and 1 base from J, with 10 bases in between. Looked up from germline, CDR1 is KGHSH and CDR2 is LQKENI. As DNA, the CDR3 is TGTGCCAGCTCACCACTAAACAAAACGAACACTGAAGCTTTCTTT. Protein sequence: CASSPLNKTNTEAFF.